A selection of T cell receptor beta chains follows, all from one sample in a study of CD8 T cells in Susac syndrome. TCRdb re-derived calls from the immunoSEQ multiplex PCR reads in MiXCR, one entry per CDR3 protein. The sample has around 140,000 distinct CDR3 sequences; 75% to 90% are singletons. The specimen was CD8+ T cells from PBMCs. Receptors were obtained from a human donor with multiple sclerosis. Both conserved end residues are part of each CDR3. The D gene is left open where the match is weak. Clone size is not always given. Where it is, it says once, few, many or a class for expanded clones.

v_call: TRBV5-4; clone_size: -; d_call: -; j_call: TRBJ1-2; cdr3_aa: CASSLEGDYYGYTF; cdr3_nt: TGTGCCAGCAGCTTGGAAGGAGATTACTATGGCTACACCTTC
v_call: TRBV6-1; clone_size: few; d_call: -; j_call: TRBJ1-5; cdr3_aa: CASRPLIWGNQPQHF; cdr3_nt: TGTGCCAGCAGACCCCTCATCTGGGGCAATCAGCCCCAGCATTTT
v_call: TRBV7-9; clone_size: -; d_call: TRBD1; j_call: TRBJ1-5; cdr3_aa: CASSDRGRQPQHF; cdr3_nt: TGTGCCAGCAGTGACAGGGGGCGTCAGCCCCAGCATTTT
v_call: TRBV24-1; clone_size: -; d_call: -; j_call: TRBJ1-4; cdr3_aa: CAAGGANEKLFF; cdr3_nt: TGTGCCGCCGGGGGGGCGAATGAAAAACTGTTTTTT
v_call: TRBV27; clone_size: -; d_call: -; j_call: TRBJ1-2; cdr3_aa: CASSLVWGWDYGYTF; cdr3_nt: TGTGCCAGCAGTTTAGTATGGGGATGGGACTATGGCTACACCTTC
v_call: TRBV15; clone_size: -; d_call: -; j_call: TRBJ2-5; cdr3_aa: CATSNLPQETQYF; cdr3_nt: TGTGCCACCAGCAACCTCCCACAAGAGACCCAGTACTTC
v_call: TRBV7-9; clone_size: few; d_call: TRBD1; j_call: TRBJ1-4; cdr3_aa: CASSFGTGGEKLFF; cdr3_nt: TGTGCCAGCAGCTTTGGGACAGGGGGTGAAAAACTGTTTTTT
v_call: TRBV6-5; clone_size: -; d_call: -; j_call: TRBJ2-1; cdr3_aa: CANSLQGLHNEQFF; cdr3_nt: TGTGCCAACAGTCTCCAGGGACTGCACAATGAGCAGTTCTTC
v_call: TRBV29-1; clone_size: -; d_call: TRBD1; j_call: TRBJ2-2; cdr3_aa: CSVVGQENTGELFF; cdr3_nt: TGCAGCGTGGTTGGACAGGAGAACACCGGGGAGCTGTTTTTT
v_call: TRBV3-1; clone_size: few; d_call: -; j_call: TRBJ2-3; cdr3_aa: CASSQEGNRPDTQYF; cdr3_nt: TGTGCCAGCAGCCAAGAAGGGAACAGACCAGATACGCAGTATTTT
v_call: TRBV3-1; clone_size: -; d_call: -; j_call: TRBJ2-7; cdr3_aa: CASSPRTEVYEQYF; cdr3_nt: TGTGCCAGCAGCCCCCGGACAGAAGTCTACGAGCAGTACTTC
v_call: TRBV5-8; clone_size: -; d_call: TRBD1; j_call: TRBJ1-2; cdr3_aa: CASSPGQGHYGYTF; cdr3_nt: TGTGCCAGCAGCCCCGGACAGGGACACTATGGCTACACCTTC
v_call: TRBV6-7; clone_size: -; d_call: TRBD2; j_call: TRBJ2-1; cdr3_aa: CVPLAGTEQFF; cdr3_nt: TGTGTGCCACTAGCGGGTACGGAGCAGTTCTTC
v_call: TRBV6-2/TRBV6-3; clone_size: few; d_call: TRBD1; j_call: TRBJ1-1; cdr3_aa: CASRNRQGNTEAFF; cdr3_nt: TGTGCCAGCAGAAATAGACAGGGAAACACTGAAGCTTTCTTT
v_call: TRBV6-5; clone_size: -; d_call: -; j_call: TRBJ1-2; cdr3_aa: CASSFLPGSNYGYTF; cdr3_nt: TGTGCCAGCAGTTTTCTTCCAGGGTCAAACTATGGCTACACCTTC
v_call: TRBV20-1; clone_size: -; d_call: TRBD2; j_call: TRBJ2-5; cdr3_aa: CSAREASAGLQETQYF; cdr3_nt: TGCAGTGCTAGAGAGGCCTCGGCGGGACTACAAGAGACCCAGTACTTC
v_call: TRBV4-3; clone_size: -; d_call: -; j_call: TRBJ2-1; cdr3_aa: CASSQEGKWGNTYNEQFF; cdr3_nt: TGCGCCAGCAGCCAAGAAGGCAAGTGGGGAAACACCTACAATGAGCAGTTCTTC
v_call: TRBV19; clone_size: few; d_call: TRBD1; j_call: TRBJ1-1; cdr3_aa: CASSPQGAGEAFF; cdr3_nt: TGTGCCAGTAGTCCGCAGGGGGCAGGTGAAGCTTTCTTT
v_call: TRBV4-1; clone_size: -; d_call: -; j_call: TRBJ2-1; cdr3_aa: CASSQRWRHPEQFF; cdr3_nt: TGCGCCAGCAGCCAAAGGTGGAGACACCCCGAGCAGTTCTTC
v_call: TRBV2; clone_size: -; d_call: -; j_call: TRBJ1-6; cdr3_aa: CASREGGGGSPLHF; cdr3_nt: TGTGCCAGCAGGGAGGGAGGAGGAGGTTCACCCCTCCACTTT
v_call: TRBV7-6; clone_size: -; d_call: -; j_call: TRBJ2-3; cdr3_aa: CASSLGTTNTDTQYF; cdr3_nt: TGTGCCAGCAGCTTAGGGACTACCAACACAGATACGCAGTATTTT
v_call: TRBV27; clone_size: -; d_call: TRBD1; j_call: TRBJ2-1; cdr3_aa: CASSWTGSYNEQFF; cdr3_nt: TGTGCCAGCAGTTGGACAGGGTCCTACAATGAGCAGTTCTTC
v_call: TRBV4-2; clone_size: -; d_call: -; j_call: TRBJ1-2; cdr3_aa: CASSQGGPDGYTF; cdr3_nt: TGTGCCAGCAGCCAAGGCGGGCCGGATGGCTACACCTTC
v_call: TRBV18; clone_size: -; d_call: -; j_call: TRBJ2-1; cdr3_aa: CASSPTAVEQFF; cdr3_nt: TGTGCCAGCTCACCTACGGCAGTTGAGCAGTTCTTC
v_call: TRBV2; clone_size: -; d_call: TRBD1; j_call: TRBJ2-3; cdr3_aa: CASSLPRGQGATDTQYF; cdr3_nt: TGTGCCAGCAGCCTTCCCCGGGGACAGGGTGCCACAGATACGCAGTATTTT
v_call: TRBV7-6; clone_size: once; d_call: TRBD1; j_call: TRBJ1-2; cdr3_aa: CASGLAYGTGGYTF; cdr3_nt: TGTGCCAGCGGCTTAGCATACGGGACAGGAGGCTACACCTTC
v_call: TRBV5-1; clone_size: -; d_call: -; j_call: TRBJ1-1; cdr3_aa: CASSPLTGRNTEAFF; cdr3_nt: TGCGCCAGCAGCCCGTTGACAGGCCGGAACACTGAAGCTTTCTTT
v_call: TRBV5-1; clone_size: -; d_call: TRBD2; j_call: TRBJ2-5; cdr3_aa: CASSLGSGRGPQETQYF; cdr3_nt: TGCGCCAGCAGCTTGGGTAGCGGGAGGGGGCCACAAGAGACCCAGTACTTC